This T cell receptor (beta chain) originates from a study of T cells after yellow fever vaccination. Study-level findings and limits: Sorted repertoires could include abundant contaminating clonotypes from bulk cells.

About this clonotype: Its antigen is not known.

Template-switching 5'RACE yielded the TCR cDNA; a universal primer site and UMIs were added in the process. TCRdb re-called the 5' RACE reads through MiXCR, storing one row per CDR3 protein. Of about 580,000 distinct CDR3 sequences in the sample, about a sixth are singletons; the top ten hold 17%. From germline, CDR1 is SEHNR and CDR2 FQNEAQ (reference sequence). This CDR3 region has 13 residues. Between the trimmed V and J ends, which lost 5 bases and 6 bases, there was a span of 14 bases. This clonotype was sampled from a man aged 18 to 29 who received the YFV17D yellow fever vaccine. V usage is TRBV7-9 and J usage is TRBJ2-7; D possibly corresponds to TRBD2 (6 bases). The sequenced sample was PBMCs, obtained 5 days after the first yellow fever vaccination. The CDR3 coding sequence is TGTGCCAGCAGCCCCGGGCTGGGAGGCGAGCAGTACTTC. This gives the protein CASSPGLGGEQYF.